A selection of T cell receptor beta chains follows, all from one sample in a study of OX40 agonist ivuxolimab in advanced cancers. Measured with immunoSEQ multiplex PCR; TCRdb has only the in-frame clones, and not every one. Among roughly 110,000 clones listed, 85% to 95% were seen once. The specimen comprised CD4+ or CD8+ T cells sorted from blood, sampled in a trial of the OX40 agonist ivuxolimab. These receptors all come from an adult with an advanced solid tumor such as melanoma, head and neck, liver or kidney cancer. CDR3s include the opening cysteine and the closing phenylalanine or tryptophan. D genes are given only for firm matches. Clone size, where shown, is once, few, many, or a class for clones that have expanded.

V gene	clone size	D gene	J gene	CDR3 protein	CDR3 DNA
TRBV28	.	.	TRBJ1-2	CASSSPKPYGYTF	TGTGCCAGCAGTTCCCCCAAACCCTATGGCTACACCTTC
TRBV18	once	TRBD2	TRBJ2-1	CASSPARASGTNEQFF	TGTGCCAGCTCACCCGCGCGGGCTAGCGGGACCAATGAGCAGTTCTTC
TRBV19	.	.	TRBJ1-5	CASSRQRTFNQPQHF	TGTGCCAGTAGCCGACAGCGAACATTCAATCAGCCCCAGCATTTT
TRBV6-5	.	TRBD1	TRBJ2-3	CASRTGGTDTQYF	TGTGCCAGCAGGACAGGGGGCACAGATACGCAGTATTTT
TRBV7-2	.	.	TRBJ2-7	CASSLSQGREQYF	TGTGCCAGCAGCTTAAGTCAGGGCCGCGAGCAGTACTTC
TRBV14	.	TRBD2	TRBJ2-1	CASSYPGTTFNEQFF	TGTGCCAGCAGCTATCCCGGGACTACCTTCAATGAGCAGTTCTTC
TRBV10-3	.	TRBD2	TRBJ2-1	CAISPGLGNEQFF	TGTGCCATCAGTCCGGGACTAGGGAATGAGCAGTTCTTC
TRBV6-6	.	.	TRBJ1-1	CASSYAGMNTEAFF	TGTGCCAGCAGTTACGCAGGGATGAACACTGAAGCTTTCTTT
TRBV9	few	.	TRBJ2-7	CASSVASAGPYEQYF	TGTGCCAGCAGCGTAGCTTCTGCTGGCCCCTACGAGCAGTACTTC
TRBV7-3	.	TRBD1	TRBJ2-7	CASSLLGGGQGADEQYF	TGTGCCAGCAGCTTATTGGGGGGGGGACAGGGGGCCGACGAGCAGTACTTC
TRBV9	.	.	TRBJ2-1	CASSVAWRPSDNEQFF	TGTGCCAGCAGCGTAGCTTGGAGGCCCTCGGACAATGAGCAGTTCTTC
TRBV5-1	.	.	TRBJ1-5	CASSHGITWEDQPQHF	TGCGCCAGCAGCCACGGGATCACATGGGAGGATCAGCCCCAGCATTTT
TRBV7-9	.	.	TRBJ2-3	CASSPGQPPDTQYF	TGTGCCAGCAGCCCAGGACAGCCACCAGATACGCAGTATTTT
TRBV2	.	.	TRBJ1-1	CASSERLRQMNTEAFF	TGTGCCAGCAGTGAGAGGCTCCGGCAGATGAACACTGAAGCTTTCTTT
TRBV5-4	.	TRBD2	TRBJ2-3	CASSLERDRTDTQYF	TGTGCCAGCAGCTTGGAGCGGGATCGCACAGATACGCAGTATTTT
TRBV5-1	.	.	TRBJ2-7	CASSLGSGVGYEQYF	TGCGCCAGCAGCTTGGGGTCGGGAGTAGGGTACGAGCAGTACTTC
TRBV5-1	.	TRBD1	TRBJ2-7	CASSARGTASYEQYF	TGCGCCAGCAGCGCCAGGGGGACGGCCTCCTACGAGCAGTACTTC
TRBV18	.	.	TRBJ2-7	CASSLPGWPYEQYF	TGTGCCAGCTCACTACCAGGCTGGCCCTACGAGCAGTACTTC
TRBV18	.	.	TRBJ2-2	CASSTTQDTGELFF	TGTGCCAGCTCGACCACACAGGACACCGGGGAGCTGTTTTTT
TRBV7-2	.	.	TRBJ2-5	CASSLAWPGGVQETQYF	TGTGCCAGCAGCTTAGCGTGGCCCGGCGGGGTTCAAGAGACCCAGTACTTC
TRBV27	.	TRBD2	TRBJ2-7	CASSSPAGGPIEQYF	TGTGCCAGCAGTTCCCCAGCGGGAGGGCCGATCGAGCAGTACTTC
TRBV28	.	.	TRBJ1-3	CASSFGGSGNTIYF	TGTGCCAGCAGTTTCGGGGGGTCTGGAAACACCATATATTTT
TRBV4-2	.	.	TRBJ2-7	CASSQGGLYEQYF	TGTGCCAGCAGCCAAGGGGGTTTGTACGAGCAGTACTTC
TRBV7-9	.	.	TRBJ2-7	CASSPRTLTYEQYF	TGTGCCAGCAGCCCACGGACCCTGACCTACGAGCAGTACTTC
TRBV12-5	.	TRBD1	TRBJ2-2	CASGLRQGARNTGELFF	TGTGCTAGTGGTTTGAGACAGGGGGCGCGGAACACCGGGGAGCTGTTTTTT
TRBV19	.	TRBD1	TRBJ2-1	CASSAGTGYNEQFF	TGTGCCAGTAGCGCCGGGACAGGGTACAATGAGCAGTTCTTC
TRBV5-1	.	.	TRBJ2-1	CASSLEAEQFF	TGCGCCAGCAGCTTGGAGGCTGAGCAGTTCTTC
TRBV2	.	.	TRBJ2-1	CASRSSASAYNEQFF	TGTGCCAGCAGGAGTAGCGCGAGCGCCTACAATGAGCAGTTCTTC
TRBV18	.	TRBD1	TRBJ2-1	CASAGQGDYNEQFF	TGTGCCAGCGCGGGACAGGGGGACTACAATGAGCAGTTCTTC
TRBV18	.	TRBD1	TRBJ1-1	CASSPRVSLGTGANTEAFF	TGTGCCAGCTCACCAAGAGTATCCTTGGGGACAGGGGCGAACACTGAAGCTTTCTTT
TRBV10-3	.	TRBD1	TRBJ2-7	CATGTGTGSHEQYF	TGTGCCACGGGAACCGGGACAGGGTCCCACGAGCAGTACTTC
TRBV4-3	.	.	TRBJ2-1	CASSQERRENNEQFF	TGCGCCAGCAGCCAAGAGAGAAGGGAGAACAATGAGCAGTTCTTC
TRBV10-3	few	.	TRBJ2-1	CAISERLDTYYNEQFF	TGTGCCATCAGTGAGCGCCTCGACACTTACTACAATGAGCAGTTCTTC
TRBV28	.	TRBD1	TRBJ2-7	CASSSPDRVGYEQYF	TGTGCCAGCAGTTCCCCGGACAGGGTGGGGTACGAGCAGTACTTC
TRBV2	.	TRBD1	TRBJ2-4	CASGWDRGDENIQYF	TGTGCCAGCGGATGGGACAGGGGGGATGAAAACATTCAGTACTTC
TRBV28	.	.	TRBJ1-4	CASSPGAAHEKLFF	TGTGCCAGCAGTCCGGGAGCCGCGCACGAAAAACTGTTTTTT
TRBV5-1	.	.	TRBJ2-6	CASSLMDNSGANVLTF	TGCGCCAGCAGCTTGATGGACAACTCTGGGGCCAACGTCCTGACTTTC
TRBV2	.	.	TRBJ1-1	CASREGRRNTEAFF	TGTGCCAGCAGGGAGGGACGGCGGAACACTGAAGCTTTCTTT
TRBV6-6	.	.	TRBJ1-2	CASTSETGNYGYTF	TGTGCCAGCACCTCCGAAACAGGGAACTATGGCTACACCTTC
TRBV7-2	few	TRBD1	TRBJ1-4	CASSVSGTGRNEKLFF	TGTGCCAGCAGCGTTTCCGGGACAGGGCGTAATGAAAAACTGTTTTTT
TRBV30	.	.	TRBJ2-2	CAWIQEPITGELFF	TGTGCCTGGATTCAGGAACCCATTACCGGGGAGCTGTTTTTT
TRBV10-3	.	TRBD1	TRBJ1-4	CAIRGTDNEKLFF	TGTGCCATCAGGGGGACAGATAATGAAAAACTGTTTTTT
TRBV7-8	.	TRBD1	TRBJ1-2	CASSSGQGAPYGYTF	TGTGCCAGCAGCTCAGGACAGGGGGCGCCTTATGGCTACACCTTC